Many counts were recorded for the clone carrying this T cell receptor (beta chain). What it binds is not known. This specimen belongs to a study of T cells in Graves' hyperthyroidism and ophthalmopathy. Findings and caveats of the study: Most thyroid clonotypes expanded above 0.001 were also detected in blood.

RNA transcripts gave rise to amplified TCR beta CDR3 regions. The HTBI primer set served for first-round RT-PCR of the TCR CDR3. TCRdb reprocessed the multiplex PCR reads via MiXCR and lists one record per CDR3 protein. The data hold 550,000 to 600,000 distinct CDR3 sequences, with approximately 15% observed a single time. The CDR3 totals 16 residues. CDR1 is DFQATT, CDR2 SNEGSKA, per germline (reference sequence). V was trimmed by 0 bases and J by 4 bases, leaving 19 bases between them. Pregnant or lactating patients were excluded, as were those with uncontrolled infection or other autoimmune disease. PBMCs stemmed from around 10 ml fresh peripheral blood.

The sequencing sample was made of blood. This clonotype was sampled from a woman aged 18-35 years with Graves' ophthalmopathy. The rearrangement uses TRBV20-1 and TRBJ2-7; D unresolved. The CDR3 nucleotides are TGCAGTGCTAGAGAGCCCCCTGGTCCTATGGGGTACGAGCAGTACTTC. Translated: CSAREPPGPMGYEQYF.